These T cell receptor beta chains were read from a single sample in a study of radiotherapy plus CTLA-4 blockade in lung cancer. Generated by immunoSEQ multiplex PCR, the TCRdb table keeps only in-frame clones and is missing some. The data show about 86,000 clones, 83% seen once. The source material was peripheral blood, sampled from a patient treated with radiotherapy plus ipilimumab. The receptors originated from a human donor with non-small cell lung cancer who had stable disease on radiotherapy plus ipilimumab. Each CDR3 is given with its conserved first and last residue. The order of the fields is V gene, clone size, J gene, D gene, CDR3 protein, CDR3 DNA. A D gene is named only where the DNA matches it firmly. Expanded clones get a size class; other rows say once, few or many, or leave the size out.

v_gene: TRBV6-5; abundance: NA; j_gene: TRBJ1-1; d_gene: NA; CDR3aa: CASSEGGLNTEAFF; CDR3nt: TGTGCCAGCAGTGAAGGGGGGCTGAACACTGAAGCTTTCTTT
v_gene: TRBV28; abundance: NA; j_gene: TRBJ2-7; d_gene: NA; CDR3aa: CASSFPRDSYEQYF; CDR3nt: TGTGCCAGCAGTTTCCCCCGGGACTCCTACGAGCAGTACTTC
v_gene: TRBV10-3; abundance: NA; j_gene: TRBJ2-7; d_gene: NA; CDR3aa: CAISARESEQYF; CDR3nt: TGTGCCATCAGCGCCAGGGAGAGCGAGCAGTACTTC
v_gene: TRBV5-6; abundance: once; j_gene: TRBJ1-5; d_gene: TRBD1; CDR3aa: CASSYGQGPGNQPQHF; CDR3nt: TGTGCCAGCAGCTACGGACAGGGACCGGGCAATCAGCCCCAGCATTTT
v_gene: TRBV10-1; abundance: once; j_gene: TRBJ2-3; d_gene: NA; CDR3aa: CASGPGGLPGSTDTQYF; CDR3nt: TGCGCCAGCGGGCCCGGGGGTCTGCCCGGCTCGACAGATACGCAGTATTTT
v_gene: TRBV2; abundance: NA; j_gene: TRBJ1-6; d_gene: NA; CDR3aa: CASSAEQGTNSPLHF; CDR3nt: TGTGCCAGCAGTGCAGAACAGGGAACGAATTCACCCCTCCACTTT
v_gene: TRBV4-1; abundance: once; j_gene: TRBJ1-3; d_gene: TRBD1; CDR3aa: CASSQDVGQGSGNTIYF; CDR3nt: TGCGCCAGCAGCCAAGATGTTGGACAGGGCTCTGGAAACACCATATATTTT
v_gene: TRBV7-9; abundance: few; j_gene: TRBJ2-7; d_gene: NA; CDR3aa: CASSPREPGFGSYEQYF; CDR3nt: TGTGCCAGCAGCCCCCGGGAACCGGGATTCGGGAGCTACGAGCAGTACTTC
v_gene: TRBV4-1; abundance: NA; j_gene: TRBJ2-1; d_gene: TRBD2; CDR3aa: CASSQAAGGSAYNEQFF; CDR3nt: TGCGCCAGCAGCCAGGCCGCGGGGGGCAGCGCCTACAATGAGCAGTTCTTC
v_gene: TRBV2; abundance: NA; j_gene: TRBJ2-7; d_gene: NA; CDR3aa: CASSEGLASTYEQYF; CDR3nt: TGTGCCAGCAGTGAAGGGCTAGCGAGCACCTACGAGCAGTACTTC
v_gene: TRBV6-1; abundance: NA; j_gene: TRBJ1-3; d_gene: NA; CDR3aa: CASSEWPGNTIYF; CDR3nt: TGTGCCAGCAGTGAATGGCCGGGAAACACCATATATTTT
v_gene: TRBV27; abundance: NA; j_gene: TRBJ2-3; d_gene: NA; CDR3aa: CASSLRGQGSDTQYF; CDR3nt: TGTGCCAGCAGTTTAAGAGGGCAGGGTTCAGATACGCAGTATTTT
v_gene: TRBV28; abundance: NA; j_gene: TRBJ1-4; d_gene: TRBD1; CDR3aa: CASSFTGGSLYNEKLFF; CDR3nt: TGTGCCAGCAGTTTCACAGGGGGCTCACTCTACAATGAAAAACTGTTTTTT
v_gene: TRBV6-5; abundance: NA; j_gene: TRBJ1-2; d_gene: NA; CDR3aa: CASSQAVIYGYTF; CDR3nt: TGTGCCAGCAGTCAAGCAGTAATCTATGGCTACACCTTC
v_gene: TRBV5-5; abundance: once; j_gene: TRBJ2-4; d_gene: TRBD1; CDR3aa: CASRQTGGPKNIQYF; CDR3nt: TGTGCCAGCAGACAGACAGGGGGACCCAAAAACATTCAGTACTTC
v_gene: TRBV30; abundance: NA; j_gene: TRBJ1-5; d_gene: TRBD1; CDR3aa: CAWSPPGGDSLNQPQHF; CDR3nt: TGTGCCTGGAGTCCGCCCGGGGGGGACAGCCTCAATCAGCCCCAGCATTTT
v_gene: TRBV6-5; abundance: NA; j_gene: TRBJ2-7; d_gene: NA; CDR3aa: CASGLYGGSSYEQYF; CDR3nt: TGTGCCAGCGGCCTATACGGGGGCTCTTCCTACGAGCAGTACTTC
v_gene: TRBV28; abundance: NA; j_gene: TRBJ1-5; d_gene: NA; CDR3aa: CAGGGIQPQHF; CDR3nt: TGTGCTGGCGGTGGCATTCAGCCCCAGCATTTT
v_gene: TRBV5-5; abundance: few; j_gene: TRBJ2-4; d_gene: NA; CDR3aa: CASSLVPSENIQYF; CDR3nt: TGTGCCAGCAGCTTGGTTCCTAGCGAGAACATTCAGTACTTC
v_gene: TRBV6-1; abundance: NA; j_gene: TRBJ1-5; d_gene: NA; CDR3aa: CASSVAAGRGNQPQHF; CDR3nt: TGTGCCAGCAGTGTTGCGGCGGGAAGAGGCAATCAGCCCCAGCATTTT
v_gene: TRBV25-1; abundance: once; j_gene: TRBJ1-2; d_gene: TRBD1; CDR3aa: CASKGDRANYGYTF; CDR3nt: TGTGCCAGCAAGGGGGACAGGGCTAACTATGGCTACACCTTC
v_gene: TRBV28; abundance: NA; j_gene: TRBJ2-1; d_gene: TRBD2; CDR3aa: CASNKRGSSYNEQFF; CDR3nt: TGTGCCAGCAATAAGCGGGGGAGTTCCTACAATGAGCAGTTCTTC
v_gene: TRBV19; abundance: NA; j_gene: TRBJ2-2; d_gene: TRBD2; CDR3aa: CACISGGRNTGELFF; CDR3nt: TGTGCCTGTATCTCGGGGGGGCGTAACACCGGGGAGCTGTTTTTT
v_gene: TRBV18; abundance: NA; j_gene: TRBJ1-1; d_gene: NA; CDR3aa: CASSPGRQLMNTEAFF; CDR3nt: TGTGCCAGCTCACCCGGTCGACAGCTCATGAACACTGAAGCTTTCTTT
v_gene: TRBV5-1; abundance: NA; j_gene: TRBJ2-5; d_gene: TRBD2; CDR3aa: CASSLKGTSGETQYF; CDR3nt: TGCGCCAGCAGCTTGAAGGGAACTAGCGGGGAGACCCAGTACTTC
v_gene: TRBV19; abundance: NA; j_gene: TRBJ2-6; d_gene: NA; CDR3aa: CASSPWESGANVLTF; CDR3nt: TGTGCCAGTAGTCCCTGGGAGTCTGGGGCCAACGTCCTGACTTTC
v_gene: TRBV18; abundance: NA; j_gene: TRBJ1-2; d_gene: TRBD1; CDR3aa: CASSLNRDRVGYTF; CDR3nt: TGTGCCAGCTCCCTTAATCGGGACAGGGTTGGCTACACCTTC
v_gene: TRBV2; abundance: NA; j_gene: TRBJ1-6; d_gene: NA; CDR3aa: CASSELPKGAGSSYNSPLHF; CDR3nt: TGTGCCAGCAGTGAACTCCCCAAGGGCGCAGGTAGCTCCTATAATTCACCCCTCCACTTT
v_gene: TRBV9; abundance: few; j_gene: TRBJ2-2; d_gene: TRBD1; CDR3aa: CASSGGQEGSGELFF; CDR3nt: TGTGCCAGCAGCGGGGGACAGGAGGGTTCCGGGGAGCTGTTTTTT
v_gene: TRBV6-1; abundance: NA; j_gene: TRBJ2-5; d_gene: TRBD2; CDR3aa: CASSEPLAGSQETQYF; CDR3nt: TGTGCCAGCAGTGAACCCCTAGCGGGTTCCCAAGAGACCCAGTACTTC
v_gene: TRBV5-4; abundance: NA; j_gene: TRBJ2-1; d_gene: NA; CDR3aa: CASRRQGGDNEQFF; CDR3nt: TGTGCCAGCAGGAGACAGGGAGGGGACAATGAGCAGTTCTTC
v_gene: TRBV6-1; abundance: few; j_gene: TRBJ2-1; d_gene: NA; CDR3aa: CASSEGRSGKQFF; CDR3nt: TGTGCCAGCAGTGAAGGGAGGAGCGGCAAGCAGTTCTTC
v_gene: TRBV14; abundance: NA; j_gene: TRBJ1-1; d_gene: NA; CDR3aa: CASSQDLEGEAFF; CDR3nt: TGTGCCAGCAGCCAAGATCTTGAAGGGGAAGCTTTCTTT
v_gene: TRBV5-6; abundance: NA; j_gene: TRBJ2-7; d_gene: TRBD1; CDR3aa: CASSGTGQGYYEQYF; CDR3nt: TGTGCCAGCAGCGGCACCGGACAGGGCTACTACGAGCAGTACTTC
v_gene: TRBV7-3; abundance: NA; j_gene: TRBJ2-3; d_gene: TRBD2; CDR3aa: CASSLSILGGGNSTDTQYF; CDR3nt: TGTGCCAGCAGCTTATCCATTCTCGGCGGGGGGAATAGCACAGATACGCAGTATTTT
v_gene: TRBV27; abundance: NA; j_gene: TRBJ1-1; d_gene: TRBD1; CDR3aa: CASSLYGGQGATEAFF; CDR3nt: TGTGCCAGCAGTTTATACGGAGGACAGGGGGCCACTGAAGCTTTCTTT
v_gene: TRBV6-1; abundance: NA; j_gene: TRBJ2-7; d_gene: NA; CDR3aa: CASSEAAAREQYF; CDR3nt: TGTGCCAGCAGTGAAGCCGCCGCGCGCGAGCAGTACTTC
v_gene: TRBV5-1; abundance: NA; j_gene: TRBJ2-1; d_gene: NA; CDR3aa: CASSPPLARRNEQFF; CDR3nt: TGCGCCAGCAGCCCCCCGCTAGCGCGAAGGAATGAGCAGTTCTTC
v_gene: TRBV18; abundance: NA; j_gene: TRBJ2-5; d_gene: NA; CDR3aa: CASSPKALQETQYF; CDR3nt: TGTGCCAGCTCACCAAAGGCCCTCCAAGAGACCCAGTACTTC
v_gene: TRBV4-2; abundance: NA; j_gene: TRBJ2-3; d_gene: NA; CDR3aa: CASSQEGEWADTQYF; CDR3nt: TGTGCCAGCAGCCAAGAGGGGGAGTGGGCAGATACGCAGTATTTT
v_gene: TRBV7-3; abundance: NA; j_gene: TRBJ2-3; d_gene: NA; CDR3aa: CASSFGVTDTQYF; CDR3nt: TGTGCCAGCAGCTTTGGAGTTACAGATACGCAGTATTTT
v_gene: TRBV18; abundance: NA; j_gene: TRBJ2-3; d_gene: NA; CDR3aa: CASSTGGWADTQYF; CDR3nt: TGTGCCAGCTCTACGGGGGGCTGGGCGGATACGCAGTATTTT
v_gene: TRBV19; abundance: NA; j_gene: TRBJ1-3; d_gene: NA; CDR3aa: CASSTDRAYSGNTIYF; CDR3nt: TGTGCCAGTAGTACGGACCGGGCTTACTCTGGAAACACCATATATTTT
v_gene: TRBV2; abundance: many; j_gene: TRBJ2-1; d_gene: NA; CDR3aa: CASSETLEQFF; CDR3nt: TGTGCCAGCAGTGAAACTCTTGAGCAGTTCTTC
v_gene: TRBV7-8; abundance: NA; j_gene: TRBJ2-7; d_gene: TRBD1; CDR3aa: CASSLAGTASYGQYF; CDR3nt: TGTGCCAGCAGCTTGGCCGGGACAGCCTCCTACGGGCAGTACTTC
v_gene: TRBV19; abundance: NA; j_gene: TRBJ2-2; d_gene: TRBD1; CDR3aa: CASQIGTETTGELFF; CDR3nt: TGTGCCAGCCAGATTGGGACAGAGACCACCGGGGAGCTGTTTTTT
v_gene: TRBV27; abundance: NA; j_gene: TRBJ2-3; d_gene: NA; CDR3aa: CASSLRVFSTDTQYF; CDR3nt: TGTGCCAGCAGTTTGCGAGTATTCAGCACAGATACGCAGTATTTT
v_gene: TRBV5-4; abundance: NA; j_gene: TRBJ1-1; d_gene: NA; CDR3aa: CASSPVKGGMNTEAFF; CDR3nt: TGTGCCAGCAGCCCGGTTAAGGGGGGCATGAACACTGAAGCTTTCTTT
v_gene: TRBV30; abundance: NA; j_gene: TRBJ2-7; d_gene: NA; CDR3aa: CAWTRGGEQYF; CDR3nt: TGTGCCTGGACCCGTGGGGGCGAGCAGTACTTC
v_gene: TRBV10-3; abundance: NA; j_gene: TRBJ2-7; d_gene: TRBD1; CDR3aa: CAIPPRTRGQGVEQYF; CDR3nt: TGTGCCATCCCCCCACGGACCCGGGGACAGGGTGTCGAGCAGTACTTC
v_gene: TRBV7-8; abundance: NA; j_gene: TRBJ2-4; d_gene: NA; CDR3aa: CASSLSPTAKNIQYF; CDR3nt: TGTGCCAGCAGCTTATCCCCCACTGCCAAAAACATTCAGTACTTC
v_gene: TRBV6-1; abundance: NA; j_gene: TRBJ2-5; d_gene: NA; CDR3aa: CASTRVGDWGETQYF; CDR3nt: TGTGCCAGCACCAGGGTGGGGGATTGGGGAGAGACCCAGTACTTC
v_gene: TRBV4-2; abundance: NA; j_gene: TRBJ2-1; d_gene: TRBD2; CDR3aa: CASSQYSGGTSYNEQFF; CDR3nt: TGTGCCAGCAGCCAGTATAGCGGGGGGACCTCCTACAATGAGCAGTTCTTC